This TCR beta chain appears in the sequencing data of a study of metastatic and nonmetastatic thyroid tumors. General observations from the study: It was reported that TCR beta diversity was significantly higher in malignant thyroid tumors than benign nodules, in blood and tumor.

This clone was picked up many times. Antigen: not known. Trimming took 8 bases from V and 3 from J, leaving 16 bases between them. The V gene's germline CDR1 is MNHEY and CDR2 SVGEGT. This CDR3 is 15 amino acids long. No treatment of any kind had been given to any patient before thyroid surgery. With MiXCR, TCRdb called clones anew from the PCR reads. This table holds some 93,000 clones, roughly 12% found once. The chain joins TRBV6-2 or TRBV6-3 to TRBJ2-2, with D maybe TRBD2 (6 bases). The sequenced sample consisted of blood. The sequence was collected from a female donor with papillary thyroid cancer or a benign thyroid nodule (not recorded which). Some clones in this sample may be carry-over from other donors' samples. The CDR3: CASRPGVTYTGELFF. CDR3 DNA sequence: TGTGCCAGCCGCCCGGGAGTGACTTACACCGGGGAGCTGTTTTTT.